The clone carrying this TCR beta chain was seen at least ten times. V was clipped by 7 bases and J by 4 bases, with 16 bases between them. There are 14 residues in the CDR3. CDR1 is MDHEN and CDR2 is SYDVKM in the germline V gene. The data derive from a study of neurological immune-mediated disorders. Synthesis of cDNA was accomplished via 5'RACE employing 10-nucleotide random UMIs. A single record per CDR3 protein comes from TCRdb applying MiXCR to the 5' RACE reads. Of about 53,000 distinct CDR3 sequences in the sample, around 3.4% are singletons; the top ten hold about 3%. V is TRBV28 and J is TRBJ1-1; D is uncertain. The sample was PBMCs. The clonotype was recovered from a woman aged 25 to 39 with multiple sclerosis. This CDR3 is CASIETGSPTEAFF. CDR3 sequence (DNA): TGTGCCAGCATCGAAACGGGGTCGCCCACTGAAGCTTTCTTT.